These T cell receptor beta chains were read from a single sample in a study of cytomegalovirus exposure and HLA in healthy donors. Profiling relied on immunoSEQ multiplex PCR, and the TCRdb table lists in-frame clones only, not all of them. The sample shows roughly 150,000 clones, around 80% of them seen only once. Sequencing was performed on PBMCs. These receptors all come from a male donor in good health and CMV-seronegative. The CDR3 runs from the conserved cysteine through the conserved F or W. D genes are given only for firm matches. The listing skips clone size in some rows; elsewhere it reads once, few, many or a size class.

V gene: TRBV9; D gene: .; clone size: few; J gene: TRBJ1-1; CDR3 DNA: TGTGCCAGCAGCCCCGGGACACTAGGGAACACTGAAGCTTTCTTT; CDR3 protein: CASSPGTLGNTEAFF
V gene: TRBV6-1; D gene: TRBD1; clone size: .; J gene: TRBJ1-2; CDR3 DNA: TGTGCCAGCAGTCCGGGACAGGGGTCGAGCTATGGCTACACCTTC; CDR3 protein: CASSPGQGSSYGYTF
V gene: TRBV5-1; D gene: .; clone size: .; J gene: TRBJ1-2; CDR3 DNA: TGCGCCAGCAGGGTGGGGACTGGGGCCTATGGCTACACCTTC; CDR3 protein: CASRVGTGAYGYTF
V gene: TRBV30; D gene: .; clone size: .; J gene: TRBJ1-3; CDR3 DNA: TGTGCCTTCTCGACGGGCTCTGGAAACACCATATATTTT; CDR3 protein: CAFSTGSGNTIYF
V gene: TRBV5-1; D gene: TRBD1; clone size: .; J gene: TRBJ2-3; CDR3 DNA: TGCGCCAGCAGCTCCGACAGGGGGGGAGATACGCAGTATTTT; CDR3 protein: CASSSDRGGDTQYF
V gene: TRBV30; D gene: .; clone size: .; J gene: TRBJ2-1; CDR3 DNA: TGTGCCTGGAGTGTTGGTGACAAGCAGTTCTTC; CDR3 protein: CAWSVGDKQFF
V gene: TRBV9; D gene: .; clone size: few; J gene: TRBJ2-5; CDR3 DNA: TGTGCCAGCAGCTCGTCGCCGGTAGCGGAGCAAGAGACCCAGTACTTC; CDR3 protein: CASSSSPVAEQETQYF
V gene: TRBV9; D gene: TRBD1; clone size: .; J gene: TRBJ2-7; CDR3 DNA: TGTGCCAGCAGCGTAGGGACAGGGAGCTCCTACGAGCAGTACTTC; CDR3 protein: CASSVGTGSSYEQYF
V gene: TRBV10-1; D gene: .; clone size: .; J gene: TRBJ1-3; CDR3 DNA: TGCGCCAGCAGATCCGGGACTGCCTCCTCTGGAAACACCATATATTTT; CDR3 protein: CASRSGTASSGNTIYF
V gene: TRBV23-1; D gene: TRBD1; clone size: .; J gene: TRBJ2-5; CDR3 DNA: TGCGCCAGCAGTCAAACGGGACAGGGGGCCGGGGAGACCCAGTACTTC; CDR3 protein: CASSQTGQGAGETQYF
V gene: TRBV2; D gene: TRBD2; clone size: .; J gene: TRBJ2-3; CDR3 DNA: TGTGCCAGCAGTGGATTGGTGGCTAGCGGGCTTCCTAGTACAGATACGCAGTATTTT; CDR3 protein: CASSGLVASGLPSTDTQYF
V gene: TRBV5-4; D gene: .; clone size: .; J gene: TRBJ1-6; CDR3 DNA: TGTGCCAGCAGCTTGTCAGGGGCGGGTAATTCACCCCTCCACTTT; CDR3 protein: CASSLSGAGNSPLHF
V gene: TRBV10-3; D gene: .; clone size: few; J gene: TRBJ2-1; CDR3 DNA: TGTGCCACCCGGGACTCCGTCAACAATGAGCAGTTCTTC; CDR3 protein: CATRDSVNNEQFF
V gene: TRBV4-2; D gene: TRBD1; clone size: few; J gene: TRBJ1-1; CDR3 DNA: TGTGCCAGCAGGTCCGGGACAGCCAACACTGAAGCTTTCTTT; CDR3 protein: CASRSGTANTEAFF
V gene: TRBV11-2; D gene: .; clone size: .; J gene: TRBJ2-7; CDR3 DNA: TGTGCCAGCAGCTTAGATCTGGGCCCTTACGAGCAGTACTTC; CDR3 protein: CASSLDLGPYEQYF
V gene: TRBV28; D gene: TRBD1; clone size: .; J gene: TRBJ1-1; CDR3 DNA: TGTGCCAGCAGTACCCGACAGGGGGCAACTGAAGCTTTCTTT; CDR3 protein: CASSTRQGATEAFF
V gene: TRBV21-1; D gene: .; clone size: .; J gene: TRBJ1-3; CDR3 DNA: TGTGCCAGCAGCAAAGAAGTGGGACAGCCGAACCCCTTAACTGCGCGGAACACCATATATTTT; CDR3 protein: CASSKEVGQPNPLTARNTIYF
V gene: TRBV27; D gene: .; clone size: .; J gene: TRBJ1-5; CDR3 DNA: TGTGCCAGCAGTTTTGCTCTTACGGGACAGCCCCAGCATTTT; CDR3 protein: CASSFALTGQPQHF
V gene: TRBV6-1; D gene: .; clone size: few; J gene: TRBJ1-5; CDR3 DNA: TGTGCCAGCAGTGACTTGGCGACAGATTGGGGAAATCAGCCCCAGCATTTT; CDR3 protein: CASSDLATDWGNQPQHF
V gene: TRBV4-3; D gene: .; clone size: .; J gene: TRBJ1-1; CDR3 DNA: TGCGCCAGCAGCCAAGATGACAGGCCGAACACTGAAGCTTTCTTT; CDR3 protein: CASSQDDRPNTEAFF
V gene: TRBV7-3; D gene: .; clone size: few; J gene: TRBJ2-2; CDR3 DNA: TGTGCCAGCAGCTTATCTTACACCGGGGAGCTGTTTTTT; CDR3 protein: CASSLSYTGELFF
V gene: TRBV21-1; D gene: .; clone size: .; J gene: TRBJ2-6; CDR3 DNA: TGTGCCAGCAGCCCCCCCGGTACCTCTGGGGCCAACGTCCTGACTTTC; CDR3 protein: CASSPPGTSGANVLTF
V gene: TRBV4-1; D gene: .; clone size: .; J gene: TRBJ2-1; CDR3 DNA: TGCGCCAGCAGCCAAGAGGCCCGATTTGAGCAGTTCTTC; CDR3 protein: CASSQEARFEQFF
V gene: TRBV5-6; D gene: .; clone size: .; J gene: TRBJ1-5; CDR3 DNA: TGTGCCAGCAGCTTGGCCAGCGGGGGACCAAATCAGCCCCAGCATTTT; CDR3 protein: CASSLASGGPNQPQHF
V gene: TRBV11-2; D gene: TRBD2; clone size: .; J gene: TRBJ2-5; CDR3 DNA: TGCGCCAGCAGCTTACGCGGACTAGCACAAGAGACCCAGTACTTC; CDR3 protein: CASSLRGLAQETQYF
V gene: TRBV7-9; D gene: TRBD2; clone size: .; J gene: TRBJ2-7; CDR3 DNA: TGTTCCAGCAGCTCGACTAGCGGGAGGACGTACGAGCAGTACTTC; CDR3 protein: CSSSSTSGRTYEQYF
V gene: TRBV2; D gene: .; clone size: once; J gene: TRBJ1-1; CDR3 DNA: TGTGCCAGCAGTGAACGGACACATACTGAAGCTTTCTTT; CDR3 protein: CASSERTHTEAFF
V gene: TRBV10-2; D gene: .; clone size: .; J gene: TRBJ2-7; CDR3 DNA: TGCGCCAGCAGTCCCGGGACTCCCACCTACGAGCAGTACTTC; CDR3 protein: CASSPGTPTYEQYF
V gene: TRBV15; D gene: .; clone size: few; J gene: TRBJ2-1; CDR3 DNA: TGTGCCACCAGCAGAGATTTTTTATCTGAGGCTGAGCAGTTCTTC; CDR3 protein: CATSRDFLSEAEQFF
V gene: TRBV4-1; D gene: .; clone size: few; J gene: TRBJ2-7; CDR3 DNA: TGCGCCAGCAGCCGGGCACAGGGTAACTACGAGCAGTACTTC; CDR3 protein: CASSRAQGNYEQYF
V gene: TRBV5-5; D gene: .; clone size: .; J gene: TRBJ2-7; CDR3 DNA: TGTGCCAGCAGCTTGAGCGAGGTAGGCTACGAGCAGTACTTC; CDR3 protein: CASSLSEVGYEQYF
V gene: TRBV28; D gene: TRBD2; clone size: .; J gene: TRBJ2-5; CDR3 DNA: TGTGCCACCTGGACTAGCGGGAGGGAGACCCAGTACTTC; CDR3 protein: CATWTSGRETQYF
V gene: TRBV5-6; D gene: TRBD2; clone size: .; J gene: TRBJ2-7; CDR3 DNA: TGTGCCAGCAGCTTGTCGGGGACTAGCGGGAGGGAATTCTACGAGCAGTACTTC; CDR3 protein: CASSLSGTSGREFYEQYF
V gene: TRBV7-2; D gene: .; clone size: few; J gene: TRBJ2-3; CDR3 DNA: TGTGCCAGCAGTTTTCAAGCTAGCGGCACAGATACGCAGTATTTT; CDR3 protein: CASSFQASGTDTQYF
V gene: TRBV7-2; D gene: TRBD2; clone size: once; J gene: TRBJ2-7; CDR3 DNA: TGTGCCAGCAGCCTAACCTTAGCGGGAGGGTCTTACGAGCAGTACTTC; CDR3 protein: CASSLTLAGGSYEQYF
V gene: TRBV29-1; D gene: TRBD1; clone size: few; J gene: TRBJ1-3; CDR3 DNA: TGCAGCGCAATGCGGGCAGGGGGGACTGGAAACACCATATATTTT; CDR3 protein: CSAMRAGGTGNTIYF
V gene: TRBV5-5; D gene: .; clone size: .; J gene: TRBJ2-5; CDR3 DNA: TGTGCCAGCAGCGACACAGGACAGCACCAAGAGACCCAGTACTTC; CDR3 protein: CASSDTGQHQETQYF
V gene: TRBV4-2; D gene: .; clone size: .; J gene: TRBJ2-2; CDR3 DNA: TGTGCCAGCAGCCAAGCCTCACTAGTAACGAACACCGGGGAGCTGTTTTTT; CDR3 protein: CASSQASLVTNTGELFF